This is a list of T cell receptor beta chains from one sample in a study of cytomegalovirus exposure and HLA in healthy donors. Generated by immunoSEQ multiplex PCR, the TCRdb table keeps only in-frame clones and is missing some. The sample carries around 150,000 clones, 60% to 85% recorded once. What was sequenced was PBMCs. Source of these receptors: a male donor in good health and CMV-seronegative. CDR3s include the opening cysteine and the closing phenylalanine or tryptophan. The order of the fields is CDR3 protein, J gene, D gene, V gene. A D gene is named only where the DNA matches it firmly.

CDR3: CAWRREGAAFF
J: TRBJ1-1
D: -
V: TRBV30

CDR3: CRVEDESGGLYEQYF
J: TRBJ2-7
D: TRBD2
V: TRBV29-1

CDR3: CASSPGGINQPQHF
J: TRBJ1-5
D: -
V: TRBV5-1

CDR3: CAIRPTVNQPQHF
J: TRBJ1-5
D: -
V: TRBV10-3

CDR3: CASSATQGFSGGYTF
J: TRBJ1-2
D: TRBD1
V: TRBV9

CDR3: CASSVGQGVSYEQYF
J: TRBJ2-7
D: TRBD1
V: TRBV9

CDR3: CASSDYEAPSYEQYF
J: TRBJ2-7
D: -
V: TRBV6-6

CDR3: CASSLAGQGATNEKLFF
J: TRBJ1-4
D: TRBD1
V: TRBV5-1

CDR3: CASSLASGPIPQYF
J: TRBJ2-5
D: -
V: TRBV5-1

CDR3: CAWSVKTGWNTEAFF
J: TRBJ1-1
D: TRBD1
V: TRBV30

CDR3: CASSLMLGQGYEQYF
J: TRBJ2-7
D: TRBD1
V: TRBV7-3

CDR3: CASSPTGYGYTF
J: TRBJ1-2
D: -
V: TRBV6-5

CDR3: CASSSSGNYGYTF
J: TRBJ1-2
D: -
V: TRBV27

CDR3: CASSPIGGSEKLFF
J: TRBJ1-4
D: -
V: TRBV6-5

CDR3: CASSAREGGGSQPQHF
J: TRBJ1-5
D: -
V: TRBV7-9

CDR3: CASSAGGGGSYEQYF
J: TRBJ2-7
D: -
V: TRBV9

CDR3: CASSLDPGNTEAFF
J: TRBJ1-1
D: -
V: TRBV5-1

CDR3: CASSPGTSGTGELFF
J: TRBJ2-2
D: -
V: TRBV6-4

CDR3: CASSEDPGLAGGPPEQFF
J: TRBJ2-1
D: TRBD2
V: TRBV6-1

CDR3: CASSLTSTAGEAFF
J: TRBJ1-1
D: -
V: TRBV7-3

CDR3: CASSLSAGAGEQYF
J: TRBJ2-7
D: -
V: TRBV27

CDR3: CAISEQGAGNTIYF
J: TRBJ1-3
D: -
V: TRBV10-3

CDR3: CASTPTGGRDEQYF
J: -
D: TRBD1
V: TRBV6-5

CDR3: CASNFDRGELFF
J: TRBJ2-2
D: -
V: TRBV2

CDR3: CSFGGAAPFRDTQYF
J: TRBJ2-3
D: TRBD2
V: TRBV29-1

CDR3: CASRSRGGNQPQHF
J: TRBJ1-5
D: -
V: TRBV2

CDR3: CASSQDRIEHGYTF
J: TRBJ1-2
D: -
V: TRBV14

CDR3: CSVEGTGYRYTF
J: TRBJ1-2
D: TRBD1
V: TRBV29-1

CDR3: CASTRRGAGQGYTARPTEAFF
J: TRBJ1-1
D: TRBD1
V: TRBV27

CDR3: CASSPNGGQNTEAFF
J: TRBJ1-1
D: -
V: TRBV18

CDR3: CSAGTDSTEAFF
J: TRBJ1-1
D: TRBD1
V: TRBV29-1